One sample yielded the 27 T cell receptor beta chains listed below, sequenced in a study of CD8+ T cells in alopecia areata. Reverse transcription of extracted RNA yielded cDNA, which provided the sequencing template. Profiling relied on immunoSEQ multiplex PCR, and the TCRdb table lists in-frame clones only, not all of them. The data show around 20,000 clones, roughly 60% seen once. CD4+ cells obtained from 5 or 6 patients were subjected to sorting into CD25+CD127- cells. The sequenced sample consisted of CD4+ Tregs sorted from blood. The receptors come from a human donor with alopecia areata.

The genes are TRBV6-1 and TRBJ2-1, with D unresolved. The ends were cut back, 6 bases at V and 1 base at J, with 7 bases in the middle. Per germline, CDR1 MNHNS and CDR2 SASEGT. The CDR3 is 13 amino acids. DNA of the CDR3: TGTGCCAGCAGGACTGGATCCTACAATGAGCAGTTCTTC. This encodes CASRTGSYNEQFF.

V usage is TRBV28 and J usage is TRBJ1-5; D might be TRBD1 (6 bases). This CDR3 has 15 amino acids. Germline V lookup: CDR1 MDHEN, CDR2 SYDVKM. Trimming stripped 5 bases from V and 1 base from J, with 12 bases between. The CDR3 region is CASSPGRGSNQPQHF. The CDR3, as DNA: TGTGCCAGCAGTCCTGGCAGGGGAAGCAATCAGCCCCAGCATTTT.

The chain employs TRBV5-1 and TRBJ2-7; 8 bases line up with TRBD1. CDR1 is SGHRS and CDR2 is YFSETQ in the germline V gene. Trimming took 0 bases from V and 2 from J; bases not matched to a gene: 4. The CDR3 is 15 amino acids. CDR3 sequence reads: CASSLGGTGAYEQYF. CDR3 coding DNA: TGCGCCAGCAGCTTGGGGGGGACAGGTGCCTACGAGCAGTACTTC.

The rearrangement joins TRBV29-1 to TRBJ1-2; 10 bases line up with TRBD1. In germline, CDR1 is SQVTM, CDR2 ANQGSEA. CDR3 length: 13 residues. The V segment lost 6 bases and the J segment 3 bases; nucleotides outside the gene matches: 4. Here the CDR3 reads CSVRTGGDYGYTF. As DNA, the CDR3 is TGCAGCGTGCGGACAGGGGGGGACTATGGCTACACCTTC.

The rearrangement links TRBV7-9 to TRBJ2-1; no firm D call. The V gene lost 3 bases and the J gene lost 1 base, with 10 bases spanning the gap. Germline V CDR1 and CDR2: SEHNR, FQNEAQ (reference sequence). The CDR3 consists of 15 residues. The CDR3 bases are TGTGCCAGCAGCTTTGGTGGGTCATCCTACAATGAGCAGTTCTTC. Translated: CASSFGGSSYNEQFF.

The V call is TRBV5-1, the J call TRBJ2-3, with TRBD2 identical over 7 bases. The V segment lost 4 bases and the J segment 3 bases; nucleotides outside the gene matches: 8. Germline CDR1 SGHRS, CDR2 YFSETQ. The CDR3 length is 15 residues. CDR3 residues: CASSPLGGETDTQYF. Here the CDR3 DNA reads TGCGCCAGCAGCCCCTTGGGGGGGGAAACAGATACGCAGTATTTT.

This chain uses TRBV11-2 with TRBJ2-5, with a possible D match to TRBD1 (5 bases). The V end was cut by 2 bases, the J end by 4 bases, with 14 bases between. The length of the CDR3 is 15 residues. Germline CDR1 reads SGHAT; CDR2 reads FQNNGV. This CDR3 is CASSLYGVRGETQYF. The CDR3 DNA reads as TGTGCCAGCAGCTTATATGGTGTTAGGGGAGAGACCCAGTACTTC.

The chain carries TRBV6-1 and TRBJ2-7; D is uncertain. Trimming removed 7 bases at V and 1 base at J, with 5 bases between. This CDR3 contains 11 residues. Germline lookup yields CDR1 MNHNS and CDR2 SASEGT. CDR3 amino acids: CASTDSYEQYF. The CDR3 DNA sequence: TGTGCCAGCACAGATTCCTACGAGCAGTACTTC.

This clone is labeled medium-sized. The chain recombines TRBV19 with TRBJ2-1; 7 bases match TRBD2. V was clipped by 7 bases and J by 7 bases; unmatched bases: 10. CDR3 length: 14 residues. Germline loops: CDR1 LNHDA, CDR2 SQIVND (reference sequence). The CDR3 DNA is TGTGCCAGTATGGAGTCTAGCGGCTGGAATGAGCAGTTCTTC. It translates to CASMESSGWNEQFF.

The chain joins TRBV28 to TRBJ2-7; perhaps TRBD1 as D (6 bases). The length of the CDR3 is 15 residues. CDR1 and CDR2 from the germline V gene are MDHEN and SYDVKM. V was clipped by 3 bases and J by 0 bases, with 12 bases between them. The CDR3 loop is CASSFFTGFSYEQYF. The CDR3 DNA follows: TGTGCCAGCAGTTTCTTCACAGGGTTCTCCTACGAGCAGTACTTC.

The rearrangement links TRBV10-3 to TRBJ1-6; 8 bases are shared with TRBD1. Germline CDR1 is ENHRY and CDR2 is SYGVKD. V gave up 2 bases and J gave up 10 bases; unmatched junction bases: 10. The CDR3 extends over 16 amino acids. CDR3 sequence reads: CAISETPGQGSSPLHF. CDR3 nucleotides: TGTGCCATCAGTGAGACTCCTGGACAGGGAAGCTCACCCCTCCACTTT.

This clone has only a few counts. The same CDR3 arises from other DNA sequences in this sample as well. This chain uses TRBV6-6 with TRBJ1-1; D unresolved. V was pared by 6 bases and J by 4 bases, with 9 bases between. Germline CDR1 reads MNHNY; CDR2 reads SVGAGI (reference sequence). The CDR3 spans 12 residues. The chain's CDR3 is CASSPTGTEAFF. CDR3 nucleotide sequence: TGTGCCAGCAGCCCTACTGGCACTGAAGCTTTCTTT.

This clone was counted a few times. The gene calls are TRBV6-5 and TRBJ2-1, with D possibly being TRBD2 (7 bases). Trimming cost V 7 bases and J 8 bases, with 15 bases left between them. The CDR3 has 13 residues. Per the germline V gene, CDR1 is MNHEY and CDR2 is SVGAGI. CDR3 DNA: TGTGCCAGCAAGGGCGGGGGCCGGGATGAGCAGTTCTTC. Translation: CASKGGGRDEQFF.

Only a few counts were recorded for this clone. The chain has TRBV20-1 and TRBJ2-5; D gene unclear. Trimming shortened V by 5 bases and J by 1 base, and 2 bases separated the two germline ends. This CDR3 spans 10 amino acids. The germline V gene has CDR1 DFQATT and CDR2 SNEGSKA (reference sequence). The CDR3 DNA reads as TGCAGTGCTCGCCAAGAGACCCAGTACTTC. The encoded protein is CSARQETQYF.

This chain connects TRBV10-2 to TRBJ2-3; D not certain. The V and J ends lost 6 bases and 2 bases respectively, with 15 bases between them. The CDR3 contains 15 residues. Germline loops: CDR1 WSHSY, CDR2 SAAADI. The CDR3 here is CASRIEAAYTDTQYF. The CDR3 DNA reads as TGCGCCAGCAGAATTGAGGCTGCTTACACAGATACGCAGTATTTT.

This chain links TRBV6-6 with TRBJ2-2; D not certain. With 5 bases removed from V and 0 bases from J, the gap between germline ends came to 7 bases. In germline, CDR1 is MNHNY, CDR2 SVGAGI (reference sequence). The length of the CDR3 is 14 residues. Here the CDR3 DNA reads TGTGCCAGCAGTAAAAGTACGAACACCGGGGAGCTGTTTTTT. Protein product: CASSKSTNTGELFF.

The chain has TRBV18 and TRBJ2-7; D possibly corresponds to TRBD1 (5 bases). The V gene's germline CDR1 is KGHSH and CDR2 LQKENI. V dropped 6 bases and J dropped 3 bases, with 18 bases sitting between them. The CDR3 consists of 15 residues. The CDR3 protein is CASSPRLQGYYEQYF. In DNA, the CDR3 is TGTGCCAGCTCCCCCCGGTTGCAGGGTTACTACGAGCAGTACTTC. The entire variable domain, with the rest obtained from reference TRBV18 and TRBJ2-7, is as follows: NAGVMQNPRHLVRRRGQEARLRCSPMKGHSHVYWYRQLPEEGLKFMVYLQKENIIDESGMPKERFSAEFPKEGPSILRIQQVVRGDSAAYFCASSPRLQGYYEQYFGPGTRLTVT.

CDR3 protein: CASRDATGTGNTIYF. DNA for the CDR3: TGTGCCAGCAGAGATGCGACAGGGACTGGAAACACCATATATTTT. The rearrangement joins TRBV2 to TRBJ1-3, with 7 bases aligning to TRBD1. The CDR3 spans 15 residues. Germline V gene data show CDR1 as SNHLY and CDR2 as FYNNEI. V gave up 6 bases and J gave up 2 bases; unmatched junction bases: 7.

J is TRBJ2-7 and V is TRBV7-2; D remains ambiguous. The germline CDR1 and CDR2 sequences are SGHTA and FQGNSA. This CDR3 is 14 amino acids long. V was clipped by 1 base and J by 0 bases, with 7 bases between them. CDR3 sequence (DNA): TGTGCCAGCAGCTTAGAATTCAGCTCCTACGAGCAGTACTTC. Its protein product is CASSLEFSSYEQYF.

J is TRBJ1-1 and V is TRBV5-1, with 8 nucleotides matching TRBD1. The CDR3 totals 16 residues. Germline CDR1 reads SGHRS; CDR2 reads YFSETQ. After removal of 4 bases from V and 1 base from J, the junction contained 9 bases not matched to a gene. Here the CDR3 DNA reads TGCGCCAGCAGCAAGACAGGGGCGGTAGAGAACACTGAAGCTTTCTTT. Encoded protein: CASSKTGAVENTEAFF.

The J gene is TRBJ2-5, the V gene TRBV7-2; D not certain. Trimming took 5 bases from V and 2 from J, leaving 6 bases between them. Germline-derived CDR1 and CDR2 are SGHTA and FQGNSA. This CDR3 comprises 12 residues. The CDR3 is CASSPLQETQYF. DNA for the CDR3: TGTGCCAGCAGCCCCCTGCAAGAGACCCAGTACTTC.

A few counts support this clone. The chain couples TRBV10-3 to TRBJ2-1, with D perhaps matching TRBD1 or TRBD2 (5 bases each). CDR3 length: 13 residues. Trimming cost V 4 bases and J 9 bases, with 13 bases left between them. The germline gives CDR1 ENHRY, CDR2 SYGVKD. The CDR3 bases are TGTGCCATCAGTGCCGGGACCCCCAGTGAGCAGTTCTTC. Translation gives CAISAGTPSEQFF.

This chain uses TRBV30 with TRBJ2-5; D may be TRBD2 (6 bases). The V gene lost 0 bases and the J gene lost 5 bases, with 13 bases spanning the gap. This CDR3 has 14 residues. Germline V gives CDR1 GTSNPN, CDR2 SVGIG (reference sequence). CDR3 in DNA: TGTGCCTGGAGTGTCGGGGGACGTTGGGAGACCCAGTACTTC. Encoded protein: CAWSVGGRWETQYF.

The CDR3, as DNA: TGTGCCTGGAGTGTACTGGGACAAGCCACCGGGGAGCTGTTTTTT. This sequence encodes CAWSVLGQATGELFF. This sequence joins TRBV30 and TRBJ2-2; D is possibly TRBD1 (6 bases). Per the germline V gene, CDR1 is GTSNPN and CDR2 is SVGIG (reference sequence). This CDR3 has 15 residues. Deletions cut 0 bases from V and 4 bases from J, with 12 bases between.

The chain uses TRBV11-3 and TRBJ2-6; D is ambiguous. The CDR3 is 15 amino acids. V lost 4 bases to trimming and J lost 1 base, with 8 bases between them. Germline CDR1 is SGHNT and CDR2 is YENEEA. The CDR3 sequence: CASSSGLSGANVLTF. In nucleotides, the CDR3 is TGTGCCAGCAGCTCCGGTTTATCTGGGGCCAACGTCCTGACTTTC.

This clone is judged medium-sized. The J gene is TRBJ2-5, the V gene TRBV7-2; TRBD2 aligns across 7 bases. Per germline, CDR1 SGHTA and CDR2 FQGNSA. The CDR3 sequence is 14 residues long. V was pared by 4 bases and J by 4 bases, with 6 bases of the junction left unmatched. The CDR3 sequence is CASSSPTSPETQYF. DNA of the CDR3: TGTGCCAGCAGCTCGCCGACTAGCCCAGAGACCCAGTACTTC.

This chain links TRBV19 with TRBJ2-6; no reliable D call. Trimming removed 4 bases from V and 0 bases from J, with 10 bases in between. The V gene's germline CDR1 is LNHDA and CDR2 SQIVND (reference sequence). This CDR3 is 16 amino acids long. The CDR3 region has the DNA TGTGCCAGTAGTAGGAAGCGTACCTCTGGGGCCAACGTCCTGACTTTC. It is translated as CASSRKRTSGANVLTF.